Sequencing of this T cell receptor (beta chain) was carried out in a study of beta chain features in type 1 diabetes. The CDR3 length is 13 residues. Germline-derived CDR1 and CDR2 are SGHTA and FQGNSA. The V segment lost 10 bases and the J segment 4 bases; nucleotides outside the gene matches: 5. This clone was observed a handful of times. The antigen remains undetermined. Study-wide results and limits: Moderate but significant shortening of TCRB CDR3s was recorded in all four CD4+ subsets from Type 1 diabetes patients.

Sequencing targeted expressed TCRB transcripts, as all isolated RNA had been reverse transcribed. Assay used: immunoSEQ multiplex PCR; TCRdb lists only in-frame clones, some missing. In the table there are 390,000 or so clones, over 11% of which are singletons. The clonotype comes from a man aged 25-40 years in good health. The sequencing sample was made of naive CD4+ T cells from blood. This rearrangement joins TRBV7-2 to TRBJ2-3; 10 bases map to TRBD2. Written as DNA, the CDR3 is TGTGCCACCGCCCTAGCGGGGGCAGATACGCAGTATTTT. Translating gives CATALAGADTQYF.